This TCR beta chain comes out of a study of blood T cell repertoires in COVID-19. Study-wide background: The United States, Italy and Spain provided the acute and convalescent COVID-19 samples. The analysed material was cDNA or gDNA that came from T cells, B-cell-depleted T cells, or PBMCs.

Using immunoSEQ multiplex PCR, the repertoire was profiled, and TCRdb retains in-frame clones only, with some absent. The sample has 350,000 or so clones; about 88% are singletons. Participant reports of clinical history set cohort assignment. Exposed participants came across a COVID-19 case within 2 weeks before study entry. The receptor was derived from a woman aged 25 to 45 who had been exposed to COVID-19. The sequenced sample consisted of PBMCs or T cells enriched from blood (not recorded which).

CDR3 DNA sequence: TGTGCCAGTAGTATAGTGGGACAGATTCATTACGAGCAGTACTTC. Amino acid sequence: CASSIVGQIHYEQYF. This chain links TRBV19 with TRBJ2-7; TRBD1 agrees at 7 bases. CDR1 and CDR2 from the germline V gene are LNHDA and SQIVND (reference sequence). The CDR3 sequence is 15 residues long. V dropped 1 base and J dropped 4; count of bases not matched to a gene: 7.